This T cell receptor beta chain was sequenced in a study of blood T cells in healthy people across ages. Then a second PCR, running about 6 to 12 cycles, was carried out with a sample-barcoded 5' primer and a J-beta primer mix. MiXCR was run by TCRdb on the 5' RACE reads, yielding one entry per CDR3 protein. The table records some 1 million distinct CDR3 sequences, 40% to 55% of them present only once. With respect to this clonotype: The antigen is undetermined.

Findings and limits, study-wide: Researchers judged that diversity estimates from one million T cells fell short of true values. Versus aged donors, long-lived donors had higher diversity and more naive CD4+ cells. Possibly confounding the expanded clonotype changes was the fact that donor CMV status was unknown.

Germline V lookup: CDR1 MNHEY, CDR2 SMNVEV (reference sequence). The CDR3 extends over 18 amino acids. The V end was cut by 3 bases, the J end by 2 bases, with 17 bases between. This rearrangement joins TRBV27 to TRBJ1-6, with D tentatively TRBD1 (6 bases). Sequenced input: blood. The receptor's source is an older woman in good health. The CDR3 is CASSFRPGGGAYNSPLHF. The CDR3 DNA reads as TGTGCCAGCAGTTTCCGCCCAGGTGGGGGCGCCTATAATTCACCCCTCCACTTT.